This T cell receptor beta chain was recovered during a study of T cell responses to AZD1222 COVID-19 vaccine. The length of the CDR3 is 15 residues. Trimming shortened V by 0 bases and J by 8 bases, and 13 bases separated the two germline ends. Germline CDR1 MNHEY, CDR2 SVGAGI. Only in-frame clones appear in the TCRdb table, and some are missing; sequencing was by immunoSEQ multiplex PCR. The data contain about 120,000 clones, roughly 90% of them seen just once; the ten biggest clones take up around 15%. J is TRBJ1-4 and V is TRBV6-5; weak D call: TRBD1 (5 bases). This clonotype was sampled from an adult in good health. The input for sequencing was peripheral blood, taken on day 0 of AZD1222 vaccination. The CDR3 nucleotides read TGTGCCAGCAGTTACTCGGGCAGGGTTGGCGAAAAACTGTTTTTT. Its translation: CASSYSGRVGEKLFF.